This TCR beta chain was identified during a study of Ad26.COV2.S vaccination and SARS-CoV-2 variants. Regarding the study as a whole: Vaccine recipients surpassed placebo recipients in spike-specific TCR breadth.

Notes on this clone: Its antigen is still unknown.

The V gene's germline CDR1 is SGHAT and CDR2 FQNNGV. The V end lost 2 bases, the J end lost 11 bases, and 9 bases lay between the germline ends. The CDR3 length is 11 residues. Described treatment: around 19 received Ad26.COV2.S at low or high dose, single or two shots; about 5 received placebo; per-sample allocation not given. Day 63 after the first injection of vaccine or placebo was the sampling time. Based in Boston, the donor was an adult of 18-55 years. This table comes from immunoSEQ multiplex PCR, and its TCRdb copy is limited to in-frame clones, with some not included. The data hold 400,000 to 500,000 clones, with approximately 90% observed a single time.

The sample consisted of peripheral blood, taken in a trial of Ad26.COV2.S vaccine versus placebo. The receptor was isolated from a person between 18 and 65 years old who received the Ad26.COV2.S COVID-19 vaccine or a placebo. The V gene is TRBV11-2, the J gene TRBJ1-1; the D gene is possibly TRBD1 (5 bases). The CDR3 DNA reads as TGTGCCAGCAGCTTACAGGGTGGGGCTTTCTTT. It codes for CASSLQGGAFF.